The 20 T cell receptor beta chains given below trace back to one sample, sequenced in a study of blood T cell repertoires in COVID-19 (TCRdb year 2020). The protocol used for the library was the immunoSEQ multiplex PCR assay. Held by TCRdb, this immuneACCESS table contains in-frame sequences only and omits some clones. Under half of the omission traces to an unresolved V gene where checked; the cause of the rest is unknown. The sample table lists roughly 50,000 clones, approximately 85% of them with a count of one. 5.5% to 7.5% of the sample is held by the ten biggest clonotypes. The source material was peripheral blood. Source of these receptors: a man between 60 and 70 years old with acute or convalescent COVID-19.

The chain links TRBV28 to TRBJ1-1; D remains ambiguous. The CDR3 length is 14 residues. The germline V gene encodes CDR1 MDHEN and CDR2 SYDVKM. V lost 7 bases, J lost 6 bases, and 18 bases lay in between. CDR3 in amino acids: CASTLRRLGSEAFF. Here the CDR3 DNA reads TGTGCCAGCACCCTCAGGAGGTTGGGGTCTGAAGCTTTCTTT.

The CDR3 region has the DNA TGTGCCAGTAGTGCTCCGACTAGCCCCCAAGGGGATACGCAGTATTTT. It is translated as CASSAPTSPQGDTQYF. This chain links TRBV19 with TRBJ2-3; 7 bases agree with TRBD2. CDR1 and CDR2 from the germline V gene are LNHDA and SQIVND (reference sequence). V trimming: 5 bases; J trimming: 6 bases; junction bases outside the gene matches: 14. The CDR3 loop spans 16 amino acids.

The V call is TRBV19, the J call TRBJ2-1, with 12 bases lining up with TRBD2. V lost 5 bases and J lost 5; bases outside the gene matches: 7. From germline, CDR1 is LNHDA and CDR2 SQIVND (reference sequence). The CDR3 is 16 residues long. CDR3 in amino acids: CASSLRLAGADNEQFF. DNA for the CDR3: TGTGCCAGTAGTCTCCGACTAGCGGGAGCAGACAATGAGCAGTTCTTC.

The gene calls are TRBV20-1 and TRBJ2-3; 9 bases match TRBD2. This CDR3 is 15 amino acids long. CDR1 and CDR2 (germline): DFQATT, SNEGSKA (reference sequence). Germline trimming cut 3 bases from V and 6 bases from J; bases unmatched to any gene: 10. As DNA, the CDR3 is TGCAGTGCTAGTCCCAGGGGCGGGAGGGCGGATACGCAGTATTTT. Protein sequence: CSASPRGGRADTQYF.

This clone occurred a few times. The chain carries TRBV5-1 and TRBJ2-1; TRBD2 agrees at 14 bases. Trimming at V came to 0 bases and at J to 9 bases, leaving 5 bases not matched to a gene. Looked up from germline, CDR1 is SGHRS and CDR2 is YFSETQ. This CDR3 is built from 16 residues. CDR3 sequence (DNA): TGCGCCAGCAGCTTGGGGGGACTAGCGGGAGTAAGTGAGCAGTTCTTC. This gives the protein CASSLGGLAGVSEQFF.

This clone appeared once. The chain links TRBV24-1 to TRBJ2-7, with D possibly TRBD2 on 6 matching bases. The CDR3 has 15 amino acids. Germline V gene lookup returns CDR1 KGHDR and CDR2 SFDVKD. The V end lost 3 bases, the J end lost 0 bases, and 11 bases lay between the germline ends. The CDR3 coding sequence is TGTGCCACCAGTGATCCGCACGGGGGCTCCTACGAGCAGTACTTC. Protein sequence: CATSDPHGGSYEQYF.

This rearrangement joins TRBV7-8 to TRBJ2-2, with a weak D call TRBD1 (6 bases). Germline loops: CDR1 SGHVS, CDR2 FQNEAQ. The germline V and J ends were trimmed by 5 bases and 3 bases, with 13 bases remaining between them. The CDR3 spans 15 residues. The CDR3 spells CASSPRQEHTGELFF. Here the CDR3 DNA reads TGTGCCAGCAGCCCTCGACAGGAACACACCGGGGAGCTGTTTTTT.

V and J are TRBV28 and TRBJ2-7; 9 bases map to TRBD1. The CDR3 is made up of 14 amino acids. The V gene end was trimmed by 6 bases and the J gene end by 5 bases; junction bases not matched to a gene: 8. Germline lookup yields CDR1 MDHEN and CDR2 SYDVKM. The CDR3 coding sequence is TGTGCCAGCAGCCCCGGGACAGGGTTCGACGAGCAGTACTTC. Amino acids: CASSPGTGFDEQYF.

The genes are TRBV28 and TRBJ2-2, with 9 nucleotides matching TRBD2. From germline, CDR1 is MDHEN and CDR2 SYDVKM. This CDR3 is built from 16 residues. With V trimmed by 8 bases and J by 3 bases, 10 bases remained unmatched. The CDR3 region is CASRLYSGSDTGELFF. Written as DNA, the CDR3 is TGTGCCAGCCGCCTTTATAGCGGGAGTGACACCGGGGAGCTGTTTTTT.

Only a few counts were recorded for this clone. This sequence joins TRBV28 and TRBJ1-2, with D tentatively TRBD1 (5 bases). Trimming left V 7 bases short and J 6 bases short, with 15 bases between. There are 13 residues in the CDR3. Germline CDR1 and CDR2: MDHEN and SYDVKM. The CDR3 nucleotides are TGTGCCAGCACCAAACGGCGGGGGGATGGCTACACCTTC. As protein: CASTKRRGDGYTF.

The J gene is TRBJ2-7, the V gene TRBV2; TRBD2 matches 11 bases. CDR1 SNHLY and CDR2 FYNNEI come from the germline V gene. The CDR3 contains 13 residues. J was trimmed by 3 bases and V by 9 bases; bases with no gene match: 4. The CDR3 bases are TGTGCCAGTCGGACTAGCGGGTTCTACGAGCAGTACTTC. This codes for CASRTSGFYEQYF.

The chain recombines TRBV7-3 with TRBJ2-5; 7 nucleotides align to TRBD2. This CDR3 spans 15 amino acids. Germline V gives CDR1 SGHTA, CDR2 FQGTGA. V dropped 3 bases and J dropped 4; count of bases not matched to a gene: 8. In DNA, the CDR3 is TGTGCCAGCAGCTTCCGGGGGAGGGCCTTAGAGACCCAGTACTTC. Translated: CASSFRGRALETQYF.

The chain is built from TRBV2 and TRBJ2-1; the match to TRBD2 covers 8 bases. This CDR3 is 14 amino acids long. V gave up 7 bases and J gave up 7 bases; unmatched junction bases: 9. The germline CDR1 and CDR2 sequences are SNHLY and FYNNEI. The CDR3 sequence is CASTLGLVKNEQFF. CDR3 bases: TGTGCCAGCACTCTGGGACTAGTAAAGAATGAGCAGTTCTTC.

CDR3 loop: CSVADRGLIYGYTF. The CDR3 nucleotides are TGCAGCGTGGCGGACAGGGGGCTTATCTATGGCTACACCTTC. The chain recombines TRBV29-1 with TRBJ1-2; 11 bases are shared with TRBD1. The V gene's germline CDR1 is SQVTM and CDR2 ANQGSEA. Germline trimming cut 6 bases from V and 4 bases from J; bases unmatched to any gene: 7. This CDR3 region has 14 residues.

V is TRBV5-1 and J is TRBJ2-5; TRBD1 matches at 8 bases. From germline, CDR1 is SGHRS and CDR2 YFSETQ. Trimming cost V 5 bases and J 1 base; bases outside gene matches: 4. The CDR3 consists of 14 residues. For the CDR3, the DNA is TGCGCCAGCAGTCGGGACAGGCTCCAAGAGACCCAGTACTTC. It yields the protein CASSRDRLQETQYF. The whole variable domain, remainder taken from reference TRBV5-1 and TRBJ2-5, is KAGVTQTPRYLIKTRGQQVTLSCSPISGHRSVSWYQQTPGQGLQFLFEYFSETQRNKGNFPGRFSGRQFSNSRSEMNVSTLELGDSALYLCASSRDRLQETQYFGPGTRLLVL.

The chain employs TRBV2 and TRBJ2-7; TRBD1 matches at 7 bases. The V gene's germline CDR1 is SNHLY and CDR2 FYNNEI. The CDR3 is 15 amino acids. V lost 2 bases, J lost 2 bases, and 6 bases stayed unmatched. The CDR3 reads CASSESGQVPYEQYF. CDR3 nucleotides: TGTGCCAGCAGTGAATCAGGACAGGTTCCCTACGAGCAGTACTTC.

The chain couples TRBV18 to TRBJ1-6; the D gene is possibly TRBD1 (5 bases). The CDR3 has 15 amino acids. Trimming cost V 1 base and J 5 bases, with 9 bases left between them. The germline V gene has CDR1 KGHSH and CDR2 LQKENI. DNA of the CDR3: TGTGCCAGCTCACCACTCACAGGCGATAATTCACCCCTCCACTTT. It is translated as CASSPLTGDNSPLHF.

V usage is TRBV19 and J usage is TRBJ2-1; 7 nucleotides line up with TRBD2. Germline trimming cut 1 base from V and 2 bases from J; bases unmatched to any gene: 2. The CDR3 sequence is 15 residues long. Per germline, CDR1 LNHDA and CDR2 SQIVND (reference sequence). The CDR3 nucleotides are TGTGCCAGTAGTATAGGAAGCGGGACCTACAATGAGCAGTTCTTC. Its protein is CASSIGSGTYNEQFF.

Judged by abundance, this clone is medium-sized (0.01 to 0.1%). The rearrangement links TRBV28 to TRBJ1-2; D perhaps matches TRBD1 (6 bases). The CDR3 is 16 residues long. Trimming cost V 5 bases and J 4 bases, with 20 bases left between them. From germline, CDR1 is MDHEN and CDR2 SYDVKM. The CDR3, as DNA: TGTGCCAGCAGTCCTTCAGGGGCGCCGGTGCTCTATGGCTACACCTTC. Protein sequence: CASSPSGAPVLYGYTF.

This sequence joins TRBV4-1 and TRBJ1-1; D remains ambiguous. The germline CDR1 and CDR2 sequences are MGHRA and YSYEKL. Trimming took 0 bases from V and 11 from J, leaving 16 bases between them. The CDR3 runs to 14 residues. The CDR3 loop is CASSQDPAGAGAFF. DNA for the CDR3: TGCGCCAGCAGCCAAGATCCCGCTGGAGCTGGGGCTTTCTTT.